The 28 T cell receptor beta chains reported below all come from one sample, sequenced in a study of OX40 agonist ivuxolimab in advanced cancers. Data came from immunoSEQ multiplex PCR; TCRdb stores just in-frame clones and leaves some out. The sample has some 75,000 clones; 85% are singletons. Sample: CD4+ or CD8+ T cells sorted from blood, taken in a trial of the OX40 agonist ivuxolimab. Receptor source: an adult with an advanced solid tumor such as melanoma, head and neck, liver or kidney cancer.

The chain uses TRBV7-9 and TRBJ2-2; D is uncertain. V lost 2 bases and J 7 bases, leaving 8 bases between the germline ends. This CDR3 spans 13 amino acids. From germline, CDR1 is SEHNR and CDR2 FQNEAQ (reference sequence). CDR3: CASSLRGGGELFF. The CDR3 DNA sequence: TGTGCCAGCAGCTTACGCGGTGGCGGGGAGCTGTTTTTT. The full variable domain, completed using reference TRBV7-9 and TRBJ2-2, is DTGVSQNPRHKITKRGQNVTFRCDPISEHNRLYWYRQTLGQGPEFLTYFQNEAQLEKSRLLSDRFSAERPKGSFSTLEIQRTEQGDSAMYLCASSLRGGGELFFGEGSRLTVL.

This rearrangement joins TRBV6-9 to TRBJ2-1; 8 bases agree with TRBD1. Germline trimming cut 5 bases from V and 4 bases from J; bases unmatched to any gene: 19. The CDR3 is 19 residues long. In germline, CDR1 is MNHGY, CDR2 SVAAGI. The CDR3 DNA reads TGTGCCAGCAGTGTAGGCCCCCCCGGAGGGACAGGAAATTACAATGAGCAGTTCTTC. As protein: CASSVGPPGGTGNYNEQFF.

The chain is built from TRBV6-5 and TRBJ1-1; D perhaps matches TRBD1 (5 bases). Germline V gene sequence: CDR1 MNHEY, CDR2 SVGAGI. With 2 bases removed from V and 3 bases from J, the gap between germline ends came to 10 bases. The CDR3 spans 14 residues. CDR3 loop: CASSYDVGDTEAFF. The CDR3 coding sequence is TGTGCCAGCAGTTACGACGTAGGGGACACTGAAGCTTTCTTT.

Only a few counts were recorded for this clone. The CDR3 loop is CASSDSRQGWETQYF. The CDR3 nucleotides are TGTGCCAGCAGTGATTCCCGACAGGGATGGGAGACCCAGTACTTC. The rearrangement uses TRBV25-1 and TRBJ2-5, with 7 bases identical to TRBD1. Germline V gives CDR1 MGHDK, CDR2 SYGVNS. The V and J ends lost 3 bases and 5 bases, in that order; junction bases with no gene match: 9. The CDR3 spans 15 residues.

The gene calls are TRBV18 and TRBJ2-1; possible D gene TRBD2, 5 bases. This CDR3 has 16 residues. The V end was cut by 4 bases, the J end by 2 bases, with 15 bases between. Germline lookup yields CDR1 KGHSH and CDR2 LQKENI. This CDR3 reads CASSRSGVGTYNEQFF. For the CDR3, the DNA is TGTGCCAGCTCACGATCCGGGGTGGGGACCTACAATGAGCAGTTCTTC.

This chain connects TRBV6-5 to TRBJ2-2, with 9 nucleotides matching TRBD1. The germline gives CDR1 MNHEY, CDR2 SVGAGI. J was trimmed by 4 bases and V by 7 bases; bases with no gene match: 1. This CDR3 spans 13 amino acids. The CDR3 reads CASTTGGTGELFF. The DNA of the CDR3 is TGTGCCAGCACGACAGGGGGCACCGGGGAGCTGTTTTTT.

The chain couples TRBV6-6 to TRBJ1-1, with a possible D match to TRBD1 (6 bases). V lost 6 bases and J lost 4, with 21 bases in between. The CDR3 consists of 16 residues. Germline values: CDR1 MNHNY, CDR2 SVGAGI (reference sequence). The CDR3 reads CASSTAPTGRATEAFF. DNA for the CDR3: TGTGCCAGCAGCACCGCCCCAACAGGGCGGGCCACTGAAGCTTTCTTT.

CDR3: CAWTFGTGSNQPQHF. The CDR3 DNA is TGTGCCTGGACGTTCGGGACAGGAAGCAATCAGCCCCAGCATTTT. This chain uses TRBV30 with TRBJ1-5; TRBD1 agrees at 8 bases. V shed 4 bases and J 1 base; nucleotides not matched to a gene: 6. The CDR3 contains 15 residues. Germline V gives CDR1 GTSNPN, CDR2 SVGIG (reference sequence).

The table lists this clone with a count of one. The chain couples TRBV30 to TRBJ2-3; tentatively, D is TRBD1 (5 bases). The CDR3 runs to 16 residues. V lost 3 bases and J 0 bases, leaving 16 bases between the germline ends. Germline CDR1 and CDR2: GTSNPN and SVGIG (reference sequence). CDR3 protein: CAWRLGPTPSTDTQYF. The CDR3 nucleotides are TGTGCCTGGAGACTGGGGCCGACTCCTAGCACAGATACGCAGTATTTT.

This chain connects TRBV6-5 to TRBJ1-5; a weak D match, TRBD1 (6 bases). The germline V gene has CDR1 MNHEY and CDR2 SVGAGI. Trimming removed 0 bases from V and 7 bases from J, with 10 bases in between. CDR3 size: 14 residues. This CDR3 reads CASSYSGRGQPQHF. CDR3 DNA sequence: TGTGCCAGCAGTTACTCGGGCAGGGGCCAGCCCCAGCATTTT.

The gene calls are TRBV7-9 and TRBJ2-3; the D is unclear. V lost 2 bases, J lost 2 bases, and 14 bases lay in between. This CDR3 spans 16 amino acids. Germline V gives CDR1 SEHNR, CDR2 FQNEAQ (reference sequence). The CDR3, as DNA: TGTGCCAGCAGCTTAACCCGAGGCCAGCCCACAGATACGCAGTATTTT. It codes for CASSLTRGQPTDTQYF.

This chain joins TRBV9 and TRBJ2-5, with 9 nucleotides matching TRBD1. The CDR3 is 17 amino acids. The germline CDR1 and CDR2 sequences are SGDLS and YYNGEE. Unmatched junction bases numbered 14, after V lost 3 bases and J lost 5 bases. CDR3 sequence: CASSARWGQGPGETQYF. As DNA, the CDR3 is TGTGCCAGCAGCGCGAGGTGGGGACAGGGCCCTGGGGAGACCCAGTACTTC.

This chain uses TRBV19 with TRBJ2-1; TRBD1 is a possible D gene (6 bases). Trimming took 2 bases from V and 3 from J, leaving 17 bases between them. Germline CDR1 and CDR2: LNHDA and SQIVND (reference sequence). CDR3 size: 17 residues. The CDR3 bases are TGTGCCAGTAGTATACCTCGGGACACCTTTTACTACAATGAGCAGTTCTTC. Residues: CASSIPRDTFYYNEQFF.

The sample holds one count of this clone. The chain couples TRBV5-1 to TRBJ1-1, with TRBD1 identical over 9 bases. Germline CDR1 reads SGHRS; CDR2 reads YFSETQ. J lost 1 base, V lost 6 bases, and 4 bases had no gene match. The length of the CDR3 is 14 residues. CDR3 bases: TGCGCCAGCACGACGACAGGGGGGAACACTGAAGCTTTCTTT. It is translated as CASTTTGGNTEAFF.

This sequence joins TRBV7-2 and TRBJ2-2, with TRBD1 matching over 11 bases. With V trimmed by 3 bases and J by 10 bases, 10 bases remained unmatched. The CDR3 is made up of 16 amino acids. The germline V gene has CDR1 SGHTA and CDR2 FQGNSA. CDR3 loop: CASSFGRTGGSKELFF. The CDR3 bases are TGTGCCAGCAGCTTTGGAAGGACAGGGGGCTCCAAGGAGCTGTTTTTT.

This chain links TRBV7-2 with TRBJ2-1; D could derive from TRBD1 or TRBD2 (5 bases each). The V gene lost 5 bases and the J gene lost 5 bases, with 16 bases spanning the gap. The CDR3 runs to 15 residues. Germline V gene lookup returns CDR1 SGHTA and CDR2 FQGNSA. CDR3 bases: TGTGCCAGCAGCCCTAGGACTGGGGCTCACAATGAGCAGTTCTTC. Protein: CASSPRTGAHNEQFF.

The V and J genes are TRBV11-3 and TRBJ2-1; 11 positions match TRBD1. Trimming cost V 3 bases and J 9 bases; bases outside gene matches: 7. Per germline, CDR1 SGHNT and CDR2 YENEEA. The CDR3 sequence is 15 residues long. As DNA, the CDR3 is TGTGCCAGCAGCTTCTCCGGGACAGGGGGTTTTGAGCAGTTCTTC. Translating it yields CASSFSGTGGFEQFF. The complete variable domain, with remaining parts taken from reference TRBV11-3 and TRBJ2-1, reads EAGVVQSPRYKIIEKKQPVAFWCNPISGHNTLYWYLQNLGQGPELLIRYENEEAVDDSQLPKDRFSAERLKGVDSTLKIQPAELGDSAVYLCASSFSGTGGFEQFFGPGTRLTVL.

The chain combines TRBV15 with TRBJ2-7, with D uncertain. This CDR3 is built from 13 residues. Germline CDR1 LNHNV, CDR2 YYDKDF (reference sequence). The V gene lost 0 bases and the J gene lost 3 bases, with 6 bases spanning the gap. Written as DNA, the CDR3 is TGTGCCACCAGCAGAGATTTTTACTACGAGCAGTACTTC. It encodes CATSRDFYYEQYF.

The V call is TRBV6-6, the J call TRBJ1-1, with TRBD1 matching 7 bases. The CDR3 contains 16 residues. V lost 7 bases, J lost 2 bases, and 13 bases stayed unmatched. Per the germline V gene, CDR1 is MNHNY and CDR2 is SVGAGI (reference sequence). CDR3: CASTNWDSPVNTEAFF. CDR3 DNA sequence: TGTGCCAGCACCAATTGGGACAGTCCGGTTAACACTGAAGCTTTCTTT.

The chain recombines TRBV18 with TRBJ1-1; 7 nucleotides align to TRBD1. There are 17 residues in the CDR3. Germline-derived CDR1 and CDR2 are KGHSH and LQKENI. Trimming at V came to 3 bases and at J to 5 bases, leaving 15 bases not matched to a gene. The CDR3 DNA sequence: TGTGCCAGCTCACCGGTGTTCACAGGGGTCGGTGAGACTGAAGCTTTCTTT. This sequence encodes CASSPVFTGVGETEAFF.

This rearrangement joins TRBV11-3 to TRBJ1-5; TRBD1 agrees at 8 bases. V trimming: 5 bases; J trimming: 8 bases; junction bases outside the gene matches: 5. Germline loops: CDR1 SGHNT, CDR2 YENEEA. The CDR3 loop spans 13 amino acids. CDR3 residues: CASSPGQGKPQHF. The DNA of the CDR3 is TGTGCCAGCAGCCCCGGACAGGGAAAGCCCCAGCATTTT.

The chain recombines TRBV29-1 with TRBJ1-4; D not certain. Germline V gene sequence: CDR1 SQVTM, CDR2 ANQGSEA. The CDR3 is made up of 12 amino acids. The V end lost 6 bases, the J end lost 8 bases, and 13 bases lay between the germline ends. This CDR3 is CSVGTVDEKLFF. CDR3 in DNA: TGCAGCGTCGGCACTGTGGACGAAAAACTGTTTTTT.

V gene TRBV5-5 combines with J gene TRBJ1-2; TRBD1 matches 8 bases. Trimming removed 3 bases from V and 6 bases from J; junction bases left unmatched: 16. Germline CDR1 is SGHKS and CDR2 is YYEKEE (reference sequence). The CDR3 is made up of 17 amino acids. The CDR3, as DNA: TGTGCCAGCAGCTCTAAACCTCTGACAGGGGTTGAGAATGGCTACACCTTC. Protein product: CASSSKPLTGVENGYTF.

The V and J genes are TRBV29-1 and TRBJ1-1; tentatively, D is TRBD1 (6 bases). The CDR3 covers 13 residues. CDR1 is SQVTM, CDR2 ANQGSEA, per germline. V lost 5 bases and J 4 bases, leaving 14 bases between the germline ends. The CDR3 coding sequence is TGCAGCGTTCCACAGGGTCTGGGCACTGAAGCTTTCTTT. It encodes CSVPQGLGTEAFF. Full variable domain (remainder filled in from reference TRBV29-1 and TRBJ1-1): SAVISQKPSRDICQRGTSLTIQCQVDSQVTMMFWYRQQPGQSLTLIATANQGSEATYESGFVIDKFPISRPNLTFSTLTVSNMSPEDSSIYLCSVPQGLGTEAFFGQGTRLTVV.

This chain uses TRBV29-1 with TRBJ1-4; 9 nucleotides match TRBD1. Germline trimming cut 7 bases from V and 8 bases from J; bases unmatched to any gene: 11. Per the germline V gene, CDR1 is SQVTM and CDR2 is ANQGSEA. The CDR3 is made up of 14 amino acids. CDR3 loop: CSAKRGQGQEKLFF. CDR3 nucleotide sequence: TGCAGCGCAAAAAGGGGACAGGGTCAGGAAAAACTGTTTTTT. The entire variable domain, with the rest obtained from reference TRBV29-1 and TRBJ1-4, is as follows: SAVISQKPSRDICQRGTSLTIQCQVDSQVTMMFWYRQQPGQSLTLIATANQGSEATYESGFVIDKFPISRPNLTFSTLTVSNMSPEDSSIYLCSAKRGQGQEKLFFGSGTQLSVL.

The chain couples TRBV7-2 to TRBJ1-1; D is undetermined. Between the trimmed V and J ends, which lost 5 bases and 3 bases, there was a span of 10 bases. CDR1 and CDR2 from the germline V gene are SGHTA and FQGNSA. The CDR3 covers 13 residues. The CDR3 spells CASSPSEDTEAFF. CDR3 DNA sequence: TGTGCCAGCAGCCCAAGCGAGGACACTGAAGCTTTCTTT.

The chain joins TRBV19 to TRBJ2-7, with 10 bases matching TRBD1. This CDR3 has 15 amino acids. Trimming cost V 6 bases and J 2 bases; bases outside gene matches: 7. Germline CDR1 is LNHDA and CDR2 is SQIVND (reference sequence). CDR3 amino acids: CASSAPGTGAYEQYF. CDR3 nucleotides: TGTGCCAGTAGCGCCCCCGGGACAGGGGCCTACGAGCAGTACTTC.

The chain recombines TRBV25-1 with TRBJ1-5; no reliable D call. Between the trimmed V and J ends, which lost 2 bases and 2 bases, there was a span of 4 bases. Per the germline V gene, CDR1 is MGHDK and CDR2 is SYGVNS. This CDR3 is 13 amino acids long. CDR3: CASSEQGNQPQHF. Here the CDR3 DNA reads TGTGCCAGCAGTGAACAGGGCAATCAGCCCCAGCATTTT.